This T cell receptor (beta chain) was sequenced for a study of cytomegalovirus exposure and HLA in healthy donors. The germline V gene has CDR1 LGHNA and CDR2 YNFKEQ. V lost 0 bases to trimming and J lost 4 bases; unmatched junction nucleotides: 17. The CDR3 has 19 amino acids. Note on this clone: Its specificity is not known. The identical CDR3 is also encoded by other nucleotide sequences in the sample.

Researchers ran the PCR with 60 Vbeta and 13 Jbeta primers. Clones were read by immunoSEQ multiplex PCR, and TCRdb kept only the in-frame ones, dropping some. The profile shows about 120,000 clones, about four fifths of them singletons. General study results and limits: Apparent HLA restriction characterized most CMV-associated TCR beta chains in a later analysis. DRB1 had the most TCR associations and HLA-C the fewest, a later analysis found, with rates varying by HLA locus.

The receptor comes from a woman in her 40s in good health and CMV-seronegative. This chain joins TRBV4-2 and TRBJ1-2; 7 bases map to TRBD1. The sequenced material came from PBMCs. The CDR3 region has the DNA TGTGCCAGCAGCCAAGATTCCCCTAAATCGGAGGGGGCGGGCTATGGCTACACCTTC. Amino acids: CASSQDSPKSEGAGYGYTF.